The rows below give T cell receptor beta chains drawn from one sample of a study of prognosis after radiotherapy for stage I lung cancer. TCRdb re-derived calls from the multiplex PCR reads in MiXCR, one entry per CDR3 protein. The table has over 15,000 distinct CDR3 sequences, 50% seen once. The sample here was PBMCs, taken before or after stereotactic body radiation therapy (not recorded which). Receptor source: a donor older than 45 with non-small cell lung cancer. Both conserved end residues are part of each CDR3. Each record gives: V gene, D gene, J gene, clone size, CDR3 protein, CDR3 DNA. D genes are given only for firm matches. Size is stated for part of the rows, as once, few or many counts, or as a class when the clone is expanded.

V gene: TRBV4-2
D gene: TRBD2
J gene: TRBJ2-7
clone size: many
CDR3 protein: CASSQAGLAGSSEQYF
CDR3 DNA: TGTGCCAGCAGCCAGGCCGGACTAGCGGGAAGTAGCGAGCAGTACTTC

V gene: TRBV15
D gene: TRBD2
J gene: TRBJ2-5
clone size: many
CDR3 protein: CATSRGWYSGAGETQYF
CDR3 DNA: TGTGCCACCAGCAGAGGCTGGTACAGCGGGGCGGGAGAGACCCAGTACTTC

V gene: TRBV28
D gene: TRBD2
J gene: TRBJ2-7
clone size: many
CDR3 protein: CASSRVAGGEQYF
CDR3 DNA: TGTGCCAGCAGTAGGGTAGCGGGAGGCGAGCAGTACTTC

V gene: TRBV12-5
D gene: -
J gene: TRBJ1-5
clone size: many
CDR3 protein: CASGLVRTFWDQPQHF
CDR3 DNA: TGTGCTAGTGGTTTGGTAAGGACTTTCTGGGATCAGCCCCAGCATTTT

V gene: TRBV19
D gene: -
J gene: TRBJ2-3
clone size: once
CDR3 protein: CASRVGGRPDTQYF
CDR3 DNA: TGTGCCAGTAGAGTGGGGGGCCGCCCAGATACGCAGTATTTT

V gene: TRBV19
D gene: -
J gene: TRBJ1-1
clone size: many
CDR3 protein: CASSSAATMNTEAFF
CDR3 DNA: TGTGCCAGTAGTTCTGCAGCCACAATGAACACTGAAGCTTTCTTT

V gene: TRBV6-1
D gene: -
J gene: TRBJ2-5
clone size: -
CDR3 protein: CASGAQILVTQYF
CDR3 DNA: TGTGCCAGCGGGGCCCAAATTCTTGTGACCCAGTACTTC

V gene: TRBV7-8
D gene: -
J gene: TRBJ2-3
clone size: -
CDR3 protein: CASSSPLVGAGVYTQYF
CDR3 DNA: TGTGCCAGCAGCTCCCCCTTGGTTGGAGCTGGGGTATATACGCAGTATTTT

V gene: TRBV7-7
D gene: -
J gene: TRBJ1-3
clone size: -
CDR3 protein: CASILAGSGNTIYF
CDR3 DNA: TGTGCCAGCATCCTCGCAGGTTCTGGAAACACCATATATTTT

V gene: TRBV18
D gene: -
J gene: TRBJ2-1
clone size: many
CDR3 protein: CASSPLSAGYNEQFF
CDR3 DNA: TGTGCCAGCTCACCACTCAGCGCTGGCTACAATGAGCAGTTCTTC

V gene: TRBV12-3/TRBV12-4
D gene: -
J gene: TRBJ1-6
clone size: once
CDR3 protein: CASSSDGNSPLHF
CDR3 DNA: TGTGCCAGCAGTTCCGACGGGAATTCACCCCTCCACTTT

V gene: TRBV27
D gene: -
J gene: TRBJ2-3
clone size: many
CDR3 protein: CASSTMGKTDTQYF
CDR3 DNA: TGTGCCAGCTCCACCATGGGGAAAACAGATACGCAGTATTTT

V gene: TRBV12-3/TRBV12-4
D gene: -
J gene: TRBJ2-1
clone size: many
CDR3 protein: CASSPGGSLNNEQFF
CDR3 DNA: TGTGCCAGCAGCCCTGGTGGGAGTCTCAACAATGAGCAGTTCTTC

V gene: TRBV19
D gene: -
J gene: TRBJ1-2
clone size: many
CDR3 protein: CASSISGNYGYTF
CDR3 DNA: TGTGCCAGTAGTATAAGCGGTAACTATGGCTACACCTTC

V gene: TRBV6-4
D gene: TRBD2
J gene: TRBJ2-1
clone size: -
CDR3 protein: CAISECGSRHNEQFF
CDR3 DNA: TGTGCCATCAGTGAATGCGGGAGCAGGCACAATGAGCAGTTCTTC

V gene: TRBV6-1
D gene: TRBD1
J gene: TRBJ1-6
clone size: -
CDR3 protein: CASPPQGDSSPLHF
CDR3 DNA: TGTGCCAGCCCGCCCCAGGGGGACTCTTCACCCCTCCACTTT

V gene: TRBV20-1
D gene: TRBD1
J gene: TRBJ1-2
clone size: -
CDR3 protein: CSAPGTAWGYTF
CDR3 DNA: TGCAGTGCCCCCGGGACAGCTTGGGGCTACACCTTC

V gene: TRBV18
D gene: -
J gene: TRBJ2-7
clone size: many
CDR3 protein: CASSPISSYEQYF
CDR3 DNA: TGTGCCAGCTCCCCGATCAGCTCCTACGAGCAGTACTTC

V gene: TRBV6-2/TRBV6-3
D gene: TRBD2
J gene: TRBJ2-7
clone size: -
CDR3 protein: CASSRGLAGAYEQYF
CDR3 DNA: TGTGCCAGCAGCAGGGGACTAGCGGGAGCCTACGAGCAGTACTTC

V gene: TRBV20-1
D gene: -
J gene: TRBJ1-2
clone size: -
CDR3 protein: CSASTGSHGGTF
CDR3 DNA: TGCAGTGCTTCCACAGGGTCCCATGGAGGTACCTTC

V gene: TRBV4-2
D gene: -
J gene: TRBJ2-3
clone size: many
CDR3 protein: CASSRLLNTDTQYF
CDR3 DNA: TGTGCCAGCAGCCGCTTACTTAACACAGATACGCAGTATTTT

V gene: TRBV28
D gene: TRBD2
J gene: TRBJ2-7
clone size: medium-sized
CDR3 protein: CASSGGPSGSSYEQYF
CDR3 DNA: TGTGCCAGCAGTGGGGGCCCTAGCGGGTCCTCCTACGAGCAGTACTTC

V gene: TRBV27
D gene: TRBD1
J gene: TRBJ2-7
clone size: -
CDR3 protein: CASRQGAYEQYF
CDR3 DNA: TGTGCCAGTAGACAGGGTGCGTACGAGCAGTACTTC

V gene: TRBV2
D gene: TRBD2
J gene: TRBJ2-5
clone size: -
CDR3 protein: CASGGLAGGQKTQYF
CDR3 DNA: TGTGCCAGCGGGGGACTAGCGGGAGGGCAAAAGACCCAGTACTTC

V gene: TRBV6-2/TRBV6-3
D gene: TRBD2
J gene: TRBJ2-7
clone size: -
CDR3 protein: CASLGLEGVTYEQYF
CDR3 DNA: TGTGCCAGCTTGGGACTAGAGGGAGTGACCTACGAGCAGTACTTC

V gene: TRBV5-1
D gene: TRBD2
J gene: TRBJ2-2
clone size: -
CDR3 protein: CASSGTSGIGELFF
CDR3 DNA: TGCGCCAGCAGCGGGACTAGCGGGATCGGGGAGCTGTTTTTT

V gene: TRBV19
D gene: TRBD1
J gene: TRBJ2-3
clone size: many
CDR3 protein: CASSQTGTGGADTQYF
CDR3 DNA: TGTGCCAGTAGCCAAACAGGGACAGGGGGCGCGGATACGCAGTATTTT

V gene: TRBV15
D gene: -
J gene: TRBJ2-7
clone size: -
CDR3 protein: CATSREKGSYEEYF
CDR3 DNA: TGTGCCACAAGCAGAGAGAAAGGTTCCTACGAGGAGTACTTC

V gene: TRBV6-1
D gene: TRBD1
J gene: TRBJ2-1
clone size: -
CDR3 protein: CASSEAWTGKNEQFF
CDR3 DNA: TGTGCCAGCAGTGAAGCCTGGACAGGGAAAAATGAGCAGTTCTTC

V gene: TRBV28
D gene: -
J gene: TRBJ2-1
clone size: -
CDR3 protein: CASSFLRTGPYSEQFF
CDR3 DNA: TGTGCCAGCAGTTTCCTCAGGACTGGCCCCTACAGTGAGCAGTTCTTC

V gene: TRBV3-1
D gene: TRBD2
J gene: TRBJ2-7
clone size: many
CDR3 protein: CASSQSRLAGREQYF
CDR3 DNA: TGTGCCAGCAGCCAATCACGACTAGCGGGAAGGGAGCAGTACTTC

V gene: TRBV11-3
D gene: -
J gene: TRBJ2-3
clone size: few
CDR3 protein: CASSFGQVTDTQYF
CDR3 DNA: TGTGCCAGCAGCTTCGGGCAGGTCACGGATACGCAGTATTTT

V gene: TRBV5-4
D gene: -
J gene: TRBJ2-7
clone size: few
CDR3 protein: CASSRDHYEQYF
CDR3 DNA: TGTGCCAGCAGCCGGGACCACTACGAGCAGTACTTC

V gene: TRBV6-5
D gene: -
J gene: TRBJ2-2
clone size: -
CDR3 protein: CASSYSPRYTGELFF
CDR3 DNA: TGTGCCAGCAGTTACTCGCCCAGATACACCGGGGAGCTGTTTTTT

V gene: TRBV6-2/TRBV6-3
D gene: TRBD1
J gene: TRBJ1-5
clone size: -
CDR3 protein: CSTTGVRFQPQHF
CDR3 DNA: TGTTCCACTACAGGGGTCCGGTTTCAGCCCCAGCATTTT

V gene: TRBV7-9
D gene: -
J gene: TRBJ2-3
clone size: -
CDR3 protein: CASSTTDTQYF
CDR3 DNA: TGTGCCAGCAGCACCACAGATACGCAGTATTTT

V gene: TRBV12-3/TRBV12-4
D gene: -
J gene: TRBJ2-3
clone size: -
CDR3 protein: CASSEECGRTYTQYF
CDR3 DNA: TGTGCCAGCAGTGAGGAGTGTGGGAGAACATATACGCAGTATTTT

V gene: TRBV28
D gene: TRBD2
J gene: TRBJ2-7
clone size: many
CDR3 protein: CASSLLVIAGGPGFEQYF
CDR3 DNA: TGTGCCAGCAGTTTATTGGTGATAGCGGGAGGGCCAGGGTTCGAGCAGTACTTC

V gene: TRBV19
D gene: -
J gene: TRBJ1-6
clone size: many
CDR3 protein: CASSVDSANSPLHF
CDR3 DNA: TGTGCCAGTAGTGTCGACAGCGCCAATTCACCCCTCCACTTT

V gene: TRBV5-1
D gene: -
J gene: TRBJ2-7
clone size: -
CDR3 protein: CASSLHKLESGFFYEQYF
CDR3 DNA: TGCGCCAGCAGCTTGCACAAACTTGAGAGCGGGTTCTTCTACGAGCAGTACTTC

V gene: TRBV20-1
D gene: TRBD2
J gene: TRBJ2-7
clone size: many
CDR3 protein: CSAGIPSGSYHEQYF
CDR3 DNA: TGCAGTGCTGGAATTCCTAGCGGGAGCTACCACGAGCAGTACTTC

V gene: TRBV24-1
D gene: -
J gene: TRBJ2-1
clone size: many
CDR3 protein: CATSPWGNEQFF
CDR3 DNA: TGTGCCACCTCGCCATGGGGGAATGAGCAGTTCTTC

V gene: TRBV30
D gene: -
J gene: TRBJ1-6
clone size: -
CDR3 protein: CAWKLLQGNLHF
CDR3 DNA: TGTGCCTGGAAATTACTTCAGGGTAACCTCCACTTT

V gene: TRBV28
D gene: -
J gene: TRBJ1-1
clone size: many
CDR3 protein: CASSLLGTEAFF
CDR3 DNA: TGTGCCAGCAGTTTATTAGGCACTGAAGCTTTCTTT